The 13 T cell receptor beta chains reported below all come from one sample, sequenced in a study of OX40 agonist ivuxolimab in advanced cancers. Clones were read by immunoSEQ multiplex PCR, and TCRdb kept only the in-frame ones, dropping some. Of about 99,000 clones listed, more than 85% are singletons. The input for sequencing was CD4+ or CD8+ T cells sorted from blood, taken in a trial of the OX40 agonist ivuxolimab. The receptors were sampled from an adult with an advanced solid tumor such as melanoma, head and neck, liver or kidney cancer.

The CDR3 sequence is CASSLMEEQFF. The CDR3 DNA is TGTGCCAGCAGCTTAATGGAGGAGCAGTTCTTC. The V call is TRBV7-2, the J call TRBJ2-1; no clear D gene. Germline V gene sequence: CDR1 SGHTA, CDR2 FQGNSA. There are 11 residues in the CDR3. V lost 2 bases and J lost 10, with 6 bases in between.

The DNA of the CDR3 is TGTGCCAGTAGTATCACCGGGTCCACCGGGGAGCTGTTTTTT. Translating it yields CASSITGSTGELFF. V is TRBV19 and J is TRBJ2-2; no reliable D call. There are 14 residues in the CDR3. Germline CDR1 is LNHDA and CDR2 is SQIVND (reference sequence). The germline V and J ends were trimmed by 3 bases and 4 bases, with 9 bases remaining between them.

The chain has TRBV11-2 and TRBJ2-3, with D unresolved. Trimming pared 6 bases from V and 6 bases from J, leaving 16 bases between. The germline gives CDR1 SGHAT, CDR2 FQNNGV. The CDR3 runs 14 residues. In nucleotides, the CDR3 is TGTGCCAGCAGATGGCTCCCTGGGAAGGATACGCAGTATTTT. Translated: CASRWLPGKDTQYF.

CDR3: CASRPDRAGELFF. The CDR3 nucleotides read TGCGCCAGCAGACCAGACAGGGCCGGGGAGCTGTTTTTT. This chain links TRBV5-1 with TRBJ2-2; 7 positions agree with TRBD1. Germline trimming cut 5 bases from V and 6 bases from J; bases unmatched to any gene: 4. The CDR3 is 13 amino acids. Per the germline V gene, CDR1 is SGHRS and CDR2 is YFSETQ.

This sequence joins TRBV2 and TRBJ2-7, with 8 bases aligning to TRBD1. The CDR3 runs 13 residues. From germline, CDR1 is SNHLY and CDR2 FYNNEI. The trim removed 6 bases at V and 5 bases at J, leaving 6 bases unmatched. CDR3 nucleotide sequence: TGTGCCAGCAGCTCGACAGGGGTGAACGAGCAGTACTTC. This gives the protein CASSSTGVNEQYF.

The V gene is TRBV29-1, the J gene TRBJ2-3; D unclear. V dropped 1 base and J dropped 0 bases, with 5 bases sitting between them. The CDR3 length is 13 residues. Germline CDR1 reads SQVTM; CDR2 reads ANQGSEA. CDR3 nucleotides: TGCAGCGTTGAAGGGTCTAGCACAGATACGCAGTATTTT. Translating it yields CSVEGSSTDTQYF.

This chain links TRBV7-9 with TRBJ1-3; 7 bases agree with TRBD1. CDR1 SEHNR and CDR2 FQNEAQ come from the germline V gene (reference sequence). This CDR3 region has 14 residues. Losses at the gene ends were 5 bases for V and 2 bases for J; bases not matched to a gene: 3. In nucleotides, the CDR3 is TGTGCCAGCAGCCTGACAGGGACTGGAAACACCATATATTTT. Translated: CASSLTGTGNTIYF.

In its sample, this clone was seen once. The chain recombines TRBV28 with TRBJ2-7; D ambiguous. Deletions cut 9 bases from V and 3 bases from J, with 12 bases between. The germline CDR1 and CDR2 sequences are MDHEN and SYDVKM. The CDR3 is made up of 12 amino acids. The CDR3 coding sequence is TGTGCCAGTGAAGGTGGTAGCTACGAGCAGTACTTC. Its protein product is CASEGGSYEQYF. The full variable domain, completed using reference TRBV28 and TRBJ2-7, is DVKVTQSSRYLVKRTGEKVFLECVQDMDHENMFWYRQDPGLGLRLIYFSYDVKMKEKGDIPEGYSVSREKKERFSLILESASTNQTSMYLCASEGGSYEQYFGPGTRLTVT.

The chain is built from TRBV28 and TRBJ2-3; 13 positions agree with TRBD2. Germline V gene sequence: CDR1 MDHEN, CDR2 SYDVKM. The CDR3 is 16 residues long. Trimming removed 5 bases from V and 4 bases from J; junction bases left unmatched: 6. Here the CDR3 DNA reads TGTGCCAGCAGTAAGGGACTAGCGGGGCTATCAGATACGCAGTATTTT. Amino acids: CASSKGLAGLSDTQYF.

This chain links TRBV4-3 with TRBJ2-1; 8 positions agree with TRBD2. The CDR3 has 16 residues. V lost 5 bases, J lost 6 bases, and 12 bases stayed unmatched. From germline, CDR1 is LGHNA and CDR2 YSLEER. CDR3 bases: TGCGCCAGCAGCTCTACCACTAGCGGCCCCTTCAATGAGCAGTTCTTC. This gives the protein CASSSTTSGPFNEQFF.

The CDR3 loop reads CASSQEGQTPYEQYF. The CDR3 coding sequence is TGCGCCAGCAGCCAAGAGGGACAGACCCCCTACGAGCAGTACTTC. The chain joins TRBV4-1 to TRBJ2-7, with 7 bases lining up with TRBD1. Germline V gene data show CDR1 as MGHRA and CDR2 as YSYEKL. J was trimmed by 2 bases and V by 0 bases; bases with no gene match: 4. The CDR3 contains 15 residues.

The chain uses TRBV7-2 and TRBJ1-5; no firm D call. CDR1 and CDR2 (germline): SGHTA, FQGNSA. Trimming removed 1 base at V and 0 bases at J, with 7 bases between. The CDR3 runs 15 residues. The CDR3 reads CASSLVVNSNQPQHF. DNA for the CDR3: TGTGCCAGCAGCTTAGTGGTGAATAGCAATCAGCCCCAGCATTTT.

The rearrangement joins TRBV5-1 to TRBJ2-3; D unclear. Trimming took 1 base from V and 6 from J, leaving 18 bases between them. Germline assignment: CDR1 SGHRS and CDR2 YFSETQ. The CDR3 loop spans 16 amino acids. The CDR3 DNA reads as TGCGCCAGCAGCTTGAGGACGGCCAGCTTAGGCGATACGCAGTATTTT. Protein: CASSLRTASLGDTQYF.